The 2 T cell receptor beta chains below were found in one sample sequenced in a study of read filtering for tumor transcriptome and immune sequencing. Molecular barcoded adaptors covering alpha/delta and beta/gamma chains were used on roughly 400 ng RNA. TCRdb re-called the reads through MiXCR, storing one row per CDR3 protein. The table shows fewer than 150,000 distinct CDR3 sequences, with roughly 13% occurring only once. Sequenced material: a population of CD138-negative cells sorted from bone marrow. Receptors were obtained from a donor aged 40 or over with multiple myeloma.

Ten or more counts support this clonotype. The chain links TRBV5-8 to TRBJ2-3; D unresolved. The CDR3 loop spans 14 amino acids. Germline V gene data show CDR1 as SGHTS and CDR2 as YDEGEE. V was clipped by 0 bases and J by 4 bases, with 9 bases between them. The CDR3 protein is CASSLGRSSDTQYF. The CDR3 nucleotides are TGTGCCAGCAGCTTGGGCAGGTCCTCAGATACGCAGTATTTT.

V is TRBV7-2 and J is TRBJ2-7; 11 nucleotides align to TRBD2. CDR1 is SGHTA, CDR2 FQGNSA, per germline. The V and J ends lost 6 bases and 1 base, in that order; junction bases with no gene match: 5. The CDR3 has 15 residues. DNA for the CDR3: TGTGCCAGCAGTCGACTAGCGGGACAGTCCTACGAGCAGTACTTC. Translating gives CASSRLAGQSYEQYF.